The source of this T cell receptor beta chain is a study of response to subunit inactivated influenza vaccine. This clonotype has at least ten counts. CDR1 is SGHRS and CDR2 is YFSETQ in the germline V gene. The CDR3 runs 16 residues. Trimming removed 4 bases from V and 2 bases from J; junction bases left unmatched: 9. TCRdb re-called the RT-PCR reads through MiXCR, storing one row per CDR3 protein. The sample contains almost 250,000 distinct CDR3 sequences, 12% of which appear only once. This receptor was taken from a man in his fifties or sixties who received an inactivated influenza vaccine. V is TRBV5-1 and J is TRBJ2-7, with TRBD2 matching 10 bases. The material sequenced was non-naive T cells sorted from PBMCs, taken 14 to 15 days before vaccination. This chain's CDR3 is CASSAGTSGIPYEQYF. For the CDR3, the DNA is TGCGCCAGCAGCGCCGGTACTAGCGGGATACCCTACGAGCAGTACTTC.